The 28 T cell receptor beta chains below were found in one sample sequenced in a study of blood T cell repertoires in COVID-19. Assay used: immunoSEQ multiplex PCR; TCRdb lists only in-frame clones, some missing. The sample has 200,000 to 250,000 clones, around 83% seen once; the top ten hold around 3%. Sequenced material: peripheral blood. Receptors originate from a man aged 45-65 years who had recovered from COVID-19.

This clone was picked up one time. The rearrangement links TRBV5-1 to TRBJ2-2, with 9 bases aligning to TRBD1. V dropped 5 bases and J dropped 7; count of bases not matched to a gene: 9. The CDR3 length is 15 residues. Germline assignment: CDR1 SGHRS and CDR2 YFSETQ. CDR3 in amino acids: CASRFTGGAIGELFF. CDR3 sequence (DNA): TGCGCCAGCAGGTTTACAGGGGGCGCGATCGGGGAGCTGTTTTTT.

The V and J genes are TRBV5-5 and TRBJ1-2, with TRBD1 identical over 9 bases. V was clipped by 4 bases and J by 4 bases; unmatched bases: 2. The CDR3 spans 13 residues. Germline V gene lookup returns CDR1 SGHKS and CDR2 YYEKEE (reference sequence). For the CDR3, the DNA is TGTGCCAGCAGCACAGGGGGCGTCTATGGCTACACCTTC. It is translated as CASSTGGVYGYTF.

The chain recombines TRBV28 with TRBJ2-5; 11 nucleotides align to TRBD2. Per germline, CDR1 MDHEN and CDR2 SYDVKM. V lost 6 bases and J lost 5; bases outside the gene matches: 5. The CDR3 has 14 amino acids. This chain's CDR3 is CASSPTSGSETQYF. The CDR3 region has the DNA TGTGCCAGCAGCCCAACTAGCGGGAGCGAGACCCAGTACTTC.

The chain uses TRBV11-2 and TRBJ1-2, with D possibly matching TRBD1 (5 bases). The germline CDR1 and CDR2 sequences are SGHAT and FQNNGV. CDR3 length: 14 amino acids. V was shortened by 4 bases and J by 3 bases, with 12 bases between the two germline ends. CDR3 nucleotide sequence: TGTGCCAGCAGCTCGGGACTTTTTGACTATGGCTACACCTTC. The encoded protein is CASSSGLFDYGYTF.

J is TRBJ2-1 and V is TRBV3-1 (or the pseudogene TRBV3-2); D remains ambiguous. V lost 2 bases to trimming and J lost 8 bases, with 4 bases between them. Looked up from germline, CDR1 is LGHDT and CDR2 is YNNKEL (reference sequence). The CDR3 covers 11 residues. CDR3 sequence reads: CASSQSHEQFF. As DNA, the CDR3 is TGTGCCAGCAGCCAAAGCCATGAGCAGTTCTTC.

This clone has only a few counts. CDR3 sequence (DNA): TGTGCCAGCAGTTACTTCAACAGGGGCGAAGCTTTCTTT. As protein: CASSYFNRGEAFF. The V call is TRBV6-2 or TRBV6-3, the J call TRBJ1-1; 7 nucleotides agree with TRBD1. This CDR3 region has 13 residues. Per the germline V gene, CDR1 is MNHEY and CDR2 is SVGEGT. The J segment lost 8 bases and the V segment lost 1 base, leaving 4 bases of the junction unmatched.

This rearrangement joins TRBV9 to TRBJ2-7, with TRBD1 identical over 7 bases. This CDR3 is built from 12 residues. V was pared by 3 bases and J by 3 bases, with 0 bases of the junction left unmatched. Germline CDR1 SGDLS, CDR2 YYNGEE. For the CDR3, the DNA is TGTGCCAGCAGCGGACAGGGCTACGAGCAGTACTTC. Translated, it gives CASSGQGYEQYF.

This chain joins TRBV9 and TRBJ2-2, with TRBD2 matching over 9 bases. Germline CDR1 and CDR2: SGDLS and YYNGEE. Unmatched junction bases numbered 13, after V lost 4 bases and J lost 6 bases. The CDR3 extends over 17 amino acids. The CDR3 loop reads CASSPEPGLAIAGELFF. The CDR3, as DNA: TGTGCCAGCAGCCCAGAACCGGGACTAGCTATTGCCGGGGAGCTGTTTTTT.

With regard to this clone: At one end the junction does not follow the germline gene, possibly because of a read error. The chain uses TRBV5-4 and TRBJ2-3, with D perhaps TRBD2 (6 bases). Per germline, CDR1 SGHNT and CDR2 YYREEE (reference sequence). The CDR3 covers 15 residues. The CDR3 reads CASSPARGSRDTQYF. CDR3 nucleotide sequence: TGTGCCAGCAGCCCCGCCCGGGGGAGCAGAGATACGCAGTATTTT.

The chain joins TRBV4-1 to TRBJ2-6; D gene uncertain. The CDR3 runs to 16 residues. CDR1 is MGHRA and CDR2 is YSYEKL in the germline V gene. V was pared by 3 bases and J by 0 bases, with 9 bases between. This CDR3 is CASSQQRPSGANVLTF. CDR3 nucleotides: TGCGCCAGCAGCCAGCAGCGTCCCTCTGGGGCCAACGTCCTGACTTTC.

J is TRBJ1-1 and V is TRBV6-2 or TRBV6-3; 10 bases fit TRBD1. Germline V gene lookup returns CDR1 MNHEY and CDR2 SVGEGT. V shed 6 bases and J 6 bases; nucleotides not matched to a gene: 13. The CDR3 extends over 16 amino acids. CDR3 residues: CASSPGQGVLRAEAFF. CDR3 bases: TGTGCCAGCAGCCCTGGACAGGGGGTCCTTCGCGCTGAAGCTTTCTTT.

The chain is built from TRBV18 and TRBJ2-4, with 9 bases matching TRBD2. After removal of 3 bases from V and 5 bases from J, the junction contained 8 bases not matched to a gene. The germline CDR1 and CDR2 sequences are KGHSH and LQKENI. CDR3 size: 16 residues. In DNA form, the CDR3 reads TGTGCCAGCTCACCCCCCGGGACTAGCAACCAAAACATTCAGTACTTC. It yields the protein CASSPPGTSNQNIQYF.

The rearrangement uses TRBV12-3 or TRBV12-4 and TRBJ2-7; D remains unclear. The CDR3 totals 11 residues. V was cut by 4 bases and J by 6 bases, with 7 bases left in between. CDR3 amino acids: CASSSSTEQYF. The CDR3 DNA reads as TGTGCCAGCAGTTCGTCTACCGAGCAGTACTTC.

This clone was observed a few times. The chain employs TRBV28 and TRBJ1-1, with TRBD1 as a possible D gene (6 bases). The V gene lost 6 bases and the J gene lost 7 bases, with 12 bases spanning the gap. Germline-derived CDR1 and CDR2 are MDHEN and SYDVKM. CDR3 length: 12 amino acids. The CDR3 reads CASSYRVGEAFF. The CDR3 bases are TGTGCCAGCAGCTACAGGGTTGGTGAAGCTTTCTTT.

The V call is TRBV7-9, the J call TRBJ2-5; 12 bases are a match to TRBD1. Unmatched junction bases numbered 8, after V lost 5 bases and J lost 4 bases. This CDR3 is 16 amino acids long. Germline values: CDR1 SEHNR, CDR2 FQNEAQ (reference sequence). The CDR3 nucleotides read TGTGCCAGCAGCCCCGTCGGGACAGGGGGCTCAGAGACCCAGTACTTC. Its translation: CASSPVGTGGSETQYF.

The genes are TRBV27 and TRBJ2-1; a weak D match, TRBD1 (5 bases). Germline V gives CDR1 MNHEY, CDR2 SMNVEV (reference sequence). The CDR3 spans 15 residues. V lost 5 bases, J lost 0 bases, and 11 bases lay in between. DNA for the CDR3: TGTGCCAGCAGTATCAGACAGAGCTCCTACAATGAGCAGTTCTTC. Amino acid sequence: CASSIRQSSYNEQFF.

This sequence joins TRBV7-9 and TRBJ2-2, with 7 bases fitting TRBD2. Unmatched junction bases numbered 9, after V lost 7 bases and J lost 4 bases. Germline-derived CDR1 and CDR2 are SEHNR and FQNEAQ (reference sequence). CDR3 length: 15 residues. In nucleotides, the CDR3 is TGTGCCAGCACCCAGACCGGACTAGTCACCGGGGAGCTGTTTTTT. Protein sequence: CASTQTGLVTGELFF.

This chain links TRBV11-2 with TRBJ2-7; no firm D call. Between the trimmed V and J ends, which lost 0 bases and 4 bases, there was a span of 10 bases. The germline V gene has CDR1 SGHAT and CDR2 FQNNGV. The CDR3 is made up of 14 amino acids. Here the CDR3 reads CASSLDLGLYEQYF. The CDR3 DNA reads as TGTGCCAGCAGCTTAGATCTGGGCCTGTACGAGCAGTACTTC.

This chain joins TRBV18 and TRBJ1-4; D perhaps matches TRBD1 (5 bases). V shed 1 base and J shed 5 bases, with 11 bases lying between them. CDR1 and CDR2 (germline): KGHSH, LQKENI. This CDR3 contains 15 residues. CDR3 DNA: TGTGCCAGCTCACCACTCGCGTCAGGGAATGAAAAACTGTTTTTT. It translates to CASSPLASGNEKLFF. The entire variable domain, with the rest obtained from reference TRBV18 and TRBJ1-4, is as follows: NAGVMQNPRHLVRRRGQEARLRCSPMKGHSHVYWYRQLPEEGLKFMVYLQKENIIDESGMPKERFSAEFPKEGPSILRIQQVVRGDSAAYFCASSPLASGNEKLFFGSGTQLSVL.

The V call is TRBV27, the J call TRBJ1-3; 9 bases are shared with TRBD1. The CDR3 sequence is 16 residues long. CDR1 is MNHEY and CDR2 is SMNVEV in the germline V gene (reference sequence). Trimming at V came to 6 bases and at J to 2 bases, leaving 8 bases not matched to a gene. CDR3 nucleotide sequence: TGTGCCAGCAGGGACGCCGGGACAGGGACTGGAAACACCATATATTTT. Amino acids: CASRDAGTGTGNTIYF.

V gene TRBV7-9 combines with J gene TRBJ2-5; 7 bases fit TRBD2. The CDR3 is 14 amino acids. Germline assignment: CDR1 SEHNR and CDR2 FQNEAQ (reference sequence). With 5 bases clipped from V and 2 bases from J, the junction kept 5 bases outside the gene matches. The CDR3 reads CASSQASGQETQYF. DNA of the CDR3: TGTGCCAGCAGCCAAGCTAGCGGACAAGAGACCCAGTACTTC. Combining the CDR3 with reference TRBV7-9 and TRBJ2-5 gives the whole variable domain DTGVSQNPRHKITKRGQNVTFRCDPISEHNRLYWYRQTLGQGPEFLTYFQNEAQLEKSRLLSDRFSAERPKGSFSTLEIQRTEQGDSAMYLCASSQASGQETQYFGPGTRLLVL.

The J gene is TRBJ1-2, the V gene TRBV18; unclear D gene. CDR3 length: 14 residues. CDR1 and CDR2 (germline): KGHSH, LQKENI. V gave up 4 bases and J gave up 8 bases, with 17 bases separating them. CDR3 sequence: CASSRNSESGGYTF. The CDR3, as DNA: TGTGCCAGCTCACGTAATTCAGAATCGGGGGGCTACACCTTC.

In this sample, this clone turned up once. This sequence joins TRBV29-1 and TRBJ2-7; the D gene is possibly TRBD2 (5 bases). The CDR3 consists of 13 residues. Germline CDR1 and CDR2: SQVTM and ANQGSEA. V was trimmed by 4 bases and J by 0 bases, leaving 10 bases between them. The CDR3 nucleotides read TGCAGCGTTGTGTCGCGGGTCTCCTACGAGCAGTACTTC. Encoded protein: CSVVSRVSYEQYF.

The chain joins TRBV3-1 (or the pseudogene TRBV3-2) to TRBJ1-2; tentative D call: TRBD1 (6 bases). The CDR3 totals 15 residues. Germline-derived CDR1 and CDR2 are LGHDT and YNNKEL (reference sequence). The V gene lost 2 bases and the J gene lost 6 bases, with 16 bases spanning the gap. The CDR3: CASSQRRGYGDGYTF. The CDR3 nucleotides read TGTGCCAGCAGCCAACGCAGGGGATATGGGGATGGCTACACCTTC.

This sequence joins TRBV19 and TRBJ1-1; TRBD1 is a possible D gene (6 bases). There are 15 residues in the CDR3. Per germline, CDR1 LNHDA and CDR2 SQIVND (reference sequence). The V end lost 6 bases, the J end lost 1 base, and 15 bases lay between the germline ends. The chain's CDR3 is CASSPGRGRNTEAFF. The CDR3 coding sequence is TGTGCCAGTAGCCCAGGCAGGGGTAGGAACACTGAAGCTTTCTTT. The full variable domain, with the rest looked up from reference TRBV19 and TRBJ1-1, is DGGITQSPKYLFRKEGQNVTLSCEQNLNHDAMYWYRQDPGQGLRLIYYSQIVNDFQKGDIAEGYSVSREKKESFPLTVTSAQKNPTAFYLCASSPGRGRNTEAFFGQGTRLTVV.

The rearrangement uses TRBV18 and TRBJ2-5; TRBD2 matches 9 bases. From germline, CDR1 is KGHSH and CDR2 LQKENI. The CDR3 contains 16 residues. Trimming removed 1 base from V and 3 bases from J; junction bases left unmatched: 6. This CDR3 is CASSPLFIAGEETQYF. CDR3 nucleotides: TGTGCCAGCTCACCACTATTTATAGCGGGAGAAGAGACCCAGTACTTC.

The chain links TRBV11-2 to TRBJ2-1; possible D gene TRBD1, 7 bases. The germline V and J ends were trimmed by 5 bases and 13 bases, with 21 bases remaining between them. Germline values: CDR1 SGHAT, CDR2 FQNNGV. CDR3 length: 14 amino acids. The CDR3, as DNA: TGTGCCAGCAGCCACATCAGGGGCAGGGGGGAACAGTTCTTC. Translating gives CASSHIRGRGEQFF.

The chain combines TRBV7-9 with TRBJ2-1; 7 nucleotides agree with TRBD2. This CDR3 spans 16 amino acids. The V gene's germline CDR1 is SEHNR and CDR2 FQNEAQ (reference sequence). The trim removed 1 base at V and 0 bases at J, leaving 3 bases unmatched. CDR3 sequence reads: CASSLVRGVSYNEQFF. The CDR3 nucleotides are TGTGCCAGCAGCTTAGTTCGGGGGGTCTCCTACAATGAGCAGTTCTTC. Full variable domain (missing parts from reference TRBV7-9 and TRBJ2-1): DTGVSQNPRHKITKRGQNVTFRCDPISEHNRLYWYRQTLGQGPEFLTYFQNEAQLEKSRLLSDRFSAERPKGSFSTLEIQRTEQGDSAMYLCASSLVRGVSYNEQFFGPGTRLTVL.